This entry lists 18 T cell receptor beta chains sequenced from one sample in a study of blood T cell repertoires in COVID-19. Sequenced by immunoSEQ multiplex PCR; TCRdb stores in-frame clones only, minus some. The sample lists around 380,000 clones; 81% were seen once. The sample was peripheral blood. The receptors come from a human donor with acute or convalescent COVID-19. The donor label of this sample is uncertain.

The chain couples TRBV30 to TRBJ1-1; 8 bases are shared with TRBD1. Germline values: CDR1 GTSNPN, CDR2 SVGIG (reference sequence). The CDR3 sequence is 13 residues long. The V and J ends lost 0 bases and 5 bases, in that order; junction bases with no gene match: 2. The CDR3 nucleotides are TGTGCCTGGAGTGTCAGGGGGCGGACTGAAGCTTTCTTT. Encoded protein: CAWSVRGRTEAFF.

The chain links TRBV11-2 to TRBJ1-1, with a possible D match to TRBD1 (5 bases). Per the germline V gene, CDR1 is SGHAT and CDR2 is FQNNGV. Between the trimmed V and J ends, which lost 1 base and 0 bases, there was a span of 6 bases. The CDR3 is 14 residues long. DNA of the CDR3: TGTGCCAGCAGCTTAGTGACAGTGAACACTGAAGCTTTCTTT. Translated, it gives CASSLVTVNTEAFF.

V is TRBV29-1 and J is TRBJ2-3; 7 nucleotides line up with TRBD1. The CDR3 covers 14 residues. Germline V gene data show CDR1 as SQVTM and CDR2 as ANQGSEA. V was clipped by 7 bases and J by 4 bases; unmatched bases: 11. CDR3 protein: CSAEGGPAADTQYF. DNA for the CDR3: TGCAGCGCCGAAGGGGGCCCCGCGGCAGATACGCAGTATTTT.

The chain has TRBV2 and TRBJ1-5, with D perhaps matching TRBD1 (5 bases). Germline assignment: CDR1 SNHLY and CDR2 FYNNEI. Trimming stripped 7 bases from V and 4 bases from J, with 17 bases between. The CDR3 has 15 residues. CDR3 nucleotides: TGTGCCAGCACTAGAGACAGCCACCCAAATCAGCCCCAGCATTTT. Protein: CASTRDSHPNQPQHF.

This chain uses TRBV11-2 with TRBJ2-5; D is perhaps TRBD2 (5 bases). Germline loops: CDR1 SGHAT, CDR2 FQNNGV. This CDR3 spans 13 amino acids. V dropped 2 bases and J dropped 7 bases, with 11 bases sitting between them. The CDR3 sequence: CASSLSGIGTQYF. The CDR3 bases are TGTGCCAGCAGCTTATCGGGGATTGGGACCCAGTACTTC.

The chain couples TRBV2 to TRBJ2-5; D is possibly TRBD2 (7 bases). Germline values: CDR1 SNHLY, CDR2 FYNNEI. The CDR3 is 17 residues long. Trimming left V 4 bases short and J 5 bases short, with 23 bases between. CDR3 DNA sequence: TGTGCCAGCAGTGGCCTCGGGGCGGGGGCTACGAGGGAGACCCAGTACTTC. Amino acid sequence: CASSGLGAGATRETQYF.

J is TRBJ1-4 and V is TRBV5-1; D gene ambiguous. The CDR3 covers 16 residues. Germline assignment: CDR1 SGHRS and CDR2 YFSETQ. V lost 0 bases and J lost 0, with 9 bases in between. The CDR3 bases are TGCGCCAGCAGCTTGGGCGTGGCGGCAACTAATGAAAAACTGTTTTTT. This encodes CASSLGVAATNEKLFF.

The chain employs TRBV19 and TRBJ2-6; D is uncertain. V shed 4 bases and J shed 1 base, with 5 bases lying between them. Germline V gene data show CDR1 as LNHDA and CDR2 as SQIVND (reference sequence). The CDR3 totals 14 residues. As DNA, the CDR3 is TGTGCCAGTAGTAAAACTTCTGGGGCCAACGTCCTGACTTTC. It is translated as CASSKTSGANVLTF.

This chain links TRBV6-5 with TRBJ1-4; 12 bases match TRBD1. The CDR3 is made up of 14 amino acids. The germline CDR1 and CDR2 sequences are MNHEY and SVGAGI. The V gene end was trimmed by 7 bases and the J gene end by 14 bases; junction bases not matched to a gene: 11. The CDR3 region has the DNA TGTGCCAGCACCCGGGACAGGGGGCGCTCCCCTCTGTTTTTT. It is translated as CASTRDRGRSPLFF.

The chain links TRBV6-2 or TRBV6-3 to TRBJ1-2; 8 bases match TRBD1. CDR1 MNHEY and CDR2 SVGEGT come from the germline V gene. This CDR3 is built from 15 residues. Trimming at V came to 2 bases and at J to 5 bases, leaving 7 bases not matched to a gene. The CDR3 sequence: CASSYGPGQVYGYTF. CDR3 DNA: TGTGCCAGCAGTTACGGTCCGGGACAGGTTTATGGCTACACCTTC.

This chain uses TRBV6-5 with TRBJ1-1; 9 bases agree with TRBD1. This CDR3 region has 15 residues. The V segment lost 0 bases and the J segment 6 bases; nucleotides outside the gene matches: 5. Germline assignment: CDR1 MNHEY and CDR2 SVGAGI. This CDR3 reads CASSYSKGQGSEAFF. The DNA of the CDR3 is TGTGCCAGCAGTTACTCGAAGGGACAGGGTTCTGAAGCTTTCTTT.

The chain employs TRBV7-9 and TRBJ2-7, with D possibly matching TRBD2 (6 bases). The CDR3 has 14 residues. Per the germline V gene, CDR1 is SEHNR and CDR2 is FQNEAQ (reference sequence). Trimming stripped 3 bases from V and 5 bases from J, with 14 bases between. The CDR3 DNA follows: TGTGCCAGCAGCTTCTCCGGGAGCGTCAACGAGCAGTACTTC. This translates into CASSFSGSVNEQYF.

This sequence joins TRBV7-9 and TRBJ2-3; 9 bases match TRBD1. The V segment lost 3 bases and the J segment 9 bases; nucleotides outside the gene matches: 10. Germline lookup yields CDR1 SEHNR and CDR2 FQNEAQ (reference sequence). CDR3 size: 15 residues. The chain's CDR3 is CASSFPGQGTETQYF. The CDR3 DNA is TGTGCCAGCAGCTTCCCGGGACAGGGTACGGAGACGCAGTATTTT.

The chain links TRBV11-1 to TRBJ2-1; D might be TRBD2 (5 bases). The CDR3 spans 16 residues. The germline gives CDR1 SGHAT, CDR2 FQDESV (reference sequence). The V and J ends lost 4 bases and 0 bases respectively, with 13 bases between them. The CDR3 bases are TGTGCCAGCAGCTCGAGGGCGGGTGGCTCCTACAATGAGCAGTTCTTC. Protein sequence: CASSSRAGGSYNEQFF.

The CDR3 sequence is CASSIGQGHSNQPQHF. CDR3 coding DNA: TGTGCCAGTAGTATCGGCCAGGGTCATAGCAATCAGCCCCAGCATTTT. This chain links TRBV19 with TRBJ1-5; the D gene is possibly TRBD1 (5 bases). Germline CDR1 and CDR2: LNHDA and SQIVND (reference sequence). The CDR3 sequence is 16 residues long. V dropped 3 bases and J dropped 0 bases, with 12 bases sitting between them. The full variable domain, with the rest looked up from reference TRBV19 and TRBJ1-5, is DGGITQSPKYLFRKEGQNVTLSCEQNLNHDAMYWYRQDPGQGLRLIYYSQIVNDFQKGDIAEGYSVSREKKESFPLTVTSAQKNPTAFYLCASSIGQGHSNQPQHFGDGTRLSIL.

The V call is TRBV10-3, the J call TRBJ1-2, with TRBD1 matching over 8 bases. With 0 bases clipped from V and 4 bases from J, the junction kept 10 bases outside the gene matches. The germline gives CDR1 ENHRY, CDR2 SYGVKD. The CDR3 has 17 residues. The CDR3 nucleotides are TGTGCCATCAGTGAGTCGACTGGCAGGGGGCGCGGCTATGGCTACACCTTC. It translates to CAISESTGRGRGYGYTF.

The chain carries TRBV6-5 and TRBJ2-6; TRBD1 matches at 9 bases. The ends lost 8 bases at V and 0 bases at J; junction bases unmatched: 2. Germline V lookup: CDR1 MNHEY, CDR2 SVGAGI. This CDR3 is built from 15 residues. CDR3: CASETGGSGANVLTF. The CDR3 DNA is TGTGCCAGCGAGACAGGGGGCTCTGGGGCCAACGTCCTGACTTTC.

This clone was recorded a few times. The chain is built from TRBV5-6 and TRBJ1-1, with 8 bases lining up with TRBD1. Trimming took 4 bases from V and 4 from J; bases not matched to a gene: 12. Germline V lookup: CDR1 SGHDT, CDR2 YYEEEE. The CDR3 length is 16 residues. CDR3 sequence reads: CASSPYLGQGGTEAFF. DNA of the CDR3: TGTGCCAGCAGCCCTTATCTTGGACAGGGCGGCACTGAAGCTTTCTTT.